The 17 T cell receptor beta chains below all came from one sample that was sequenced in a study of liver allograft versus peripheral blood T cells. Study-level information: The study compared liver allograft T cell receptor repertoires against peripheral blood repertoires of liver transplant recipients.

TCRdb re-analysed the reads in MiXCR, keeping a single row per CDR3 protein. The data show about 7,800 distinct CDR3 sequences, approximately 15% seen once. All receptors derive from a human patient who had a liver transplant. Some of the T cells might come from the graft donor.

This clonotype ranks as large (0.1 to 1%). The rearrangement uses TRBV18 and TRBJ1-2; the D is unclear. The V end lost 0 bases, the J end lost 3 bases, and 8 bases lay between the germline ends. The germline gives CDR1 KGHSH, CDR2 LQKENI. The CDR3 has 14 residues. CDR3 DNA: TGTGCCAGCTCACCACCGACAAGGTACTATGGCTACACCTTC. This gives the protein CASSPPTRYYGYTF.

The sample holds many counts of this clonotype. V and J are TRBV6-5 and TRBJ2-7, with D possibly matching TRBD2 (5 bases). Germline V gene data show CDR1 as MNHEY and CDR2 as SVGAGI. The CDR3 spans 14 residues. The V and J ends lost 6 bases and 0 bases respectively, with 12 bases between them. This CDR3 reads CASSHEGSSYEQYF. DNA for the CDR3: TGTGCCAGCAGCCACGAGGGTAGCTCCTACGAGCAGTACTTC.

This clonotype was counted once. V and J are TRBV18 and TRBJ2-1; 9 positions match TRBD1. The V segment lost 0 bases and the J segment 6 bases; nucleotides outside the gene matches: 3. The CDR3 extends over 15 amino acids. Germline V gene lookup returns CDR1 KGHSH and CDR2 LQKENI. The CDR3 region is CASSPPGTGRNEQFF. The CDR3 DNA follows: TGTGCCAGCTCACCACCGGGGACAGGGCGCAATGAGCAGTTCTTC.

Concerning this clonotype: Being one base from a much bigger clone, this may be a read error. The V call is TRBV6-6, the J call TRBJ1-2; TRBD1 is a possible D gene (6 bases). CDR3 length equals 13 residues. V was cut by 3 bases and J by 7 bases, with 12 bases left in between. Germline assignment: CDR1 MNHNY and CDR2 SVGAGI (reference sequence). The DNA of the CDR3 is TGTGCCAGCAGTTATTGGCAGGGGACTGGCTACACCTTC. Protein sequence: CASSYWQGTGYTF.

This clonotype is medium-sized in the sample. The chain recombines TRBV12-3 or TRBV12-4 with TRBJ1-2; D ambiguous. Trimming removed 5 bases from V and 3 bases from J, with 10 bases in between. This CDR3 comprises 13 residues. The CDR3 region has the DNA TGTGCCAGCAGTCCCGATGGCCACTATGGCTACACCTTC. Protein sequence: CASSPDGHYGYTF.

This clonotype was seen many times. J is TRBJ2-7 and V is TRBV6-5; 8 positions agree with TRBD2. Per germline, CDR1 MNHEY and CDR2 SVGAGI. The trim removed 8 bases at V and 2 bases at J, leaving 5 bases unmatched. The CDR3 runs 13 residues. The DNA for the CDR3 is TGTGCCAGCGGGGATAGCGGGACCTACGAGCAGTACTTC. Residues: CASGDSGTYEQYF.

In DNA form, the CDR3 reads TGTGCCAGCAGTTTAGGGGGCGGGATGAACACTGAAGCTTTCTTT. Translation gives CASSLGGGMNTEAFF. The chain carries TRBV27 and TRBJ1-1, with D perhaps TRBD1 (6 bases). There are 15 residues in the CDR3. Germline V gene sequence: CDR1 MNHEY, CDR2 SMNVEV (reference sequence). V lost 2 bases and J lost 0, with 10 bases in between.

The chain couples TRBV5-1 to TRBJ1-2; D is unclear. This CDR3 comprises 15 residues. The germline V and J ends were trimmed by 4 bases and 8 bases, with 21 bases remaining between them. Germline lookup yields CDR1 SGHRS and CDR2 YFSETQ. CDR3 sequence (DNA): TGCGCCAGCAGCGCGGCGGACTACTATCTAGAAGGCTACACCTTC. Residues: CASSAADYYLEGYTF.

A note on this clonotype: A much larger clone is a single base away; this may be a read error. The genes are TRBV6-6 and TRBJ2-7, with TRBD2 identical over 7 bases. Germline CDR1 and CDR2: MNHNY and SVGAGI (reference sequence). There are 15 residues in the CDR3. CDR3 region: CASSPAGRPSCEQYF. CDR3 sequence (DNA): TGTGCCAGCAGTCCAGCGGGAAGACCCTCCTGCGAGCAGTACTTC.

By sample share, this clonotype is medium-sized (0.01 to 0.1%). The CDR3 protein is CASSTYRGATGELFF. The DNA for the CDR3 is TGTGCCAGTAGTACCTACAGGGGGGCCACCGGGGAGCTGTTTTTT. The chain joins TRBV19 to TRBJ2-2; TRBD1 matches 8 bases. V lost 4 bases to trimming and J lost 4 bases; unmatched junction nucleotides: 5. The CDR3 is 15 residues long. Per germline, CDR1 LNHDA and CDR2 SQIVND (reference sequence).

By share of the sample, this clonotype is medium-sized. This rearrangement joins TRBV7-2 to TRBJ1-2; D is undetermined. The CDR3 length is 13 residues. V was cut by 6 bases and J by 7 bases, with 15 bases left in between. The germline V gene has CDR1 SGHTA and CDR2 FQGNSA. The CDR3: CASRRLGGGGYTF. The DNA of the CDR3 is TGTGCCAGCAGGCGACTCGGCGGTGGTGGCTACACCTTC.

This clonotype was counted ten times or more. CDR3 residues: CATSRDRYEQYF. DNA for the CDR3: TGTGCCACCAGCAGAGATCGGTACGAGCAGTACTTC. This chain joins TRBV15 and TRBJ2-7; D gene ambiguous. The CDR3 sequence is 12 residues long. Trimming pared 0 bases from V and 4 bases from J, leaving 4 bases between. Germline loops: CDR1 LNHNV, CDR2 YYDKDF (reference sequence).

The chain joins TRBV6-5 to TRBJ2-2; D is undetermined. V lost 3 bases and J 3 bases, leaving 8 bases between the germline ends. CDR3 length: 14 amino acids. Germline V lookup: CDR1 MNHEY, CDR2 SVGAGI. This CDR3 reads CASSYKQYTGELFF. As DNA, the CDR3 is TGTGCCAGCAGTTATAAACAGTACACCGGGGAGCTGTTTTTT.

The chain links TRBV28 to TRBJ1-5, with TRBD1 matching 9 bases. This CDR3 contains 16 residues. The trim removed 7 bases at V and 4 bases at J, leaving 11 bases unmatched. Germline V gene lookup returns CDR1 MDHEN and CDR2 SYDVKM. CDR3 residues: CASTPTGQGMNQPQHF. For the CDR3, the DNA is TGTGCCAGCACCCCGACTGGACAGGGGATGAATCAGCCCCAGCATTTT.

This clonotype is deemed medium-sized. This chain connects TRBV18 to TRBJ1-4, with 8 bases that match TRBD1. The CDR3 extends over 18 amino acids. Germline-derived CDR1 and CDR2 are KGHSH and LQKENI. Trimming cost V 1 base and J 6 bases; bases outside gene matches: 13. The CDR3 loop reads CASSPRQTAGQGYEKLFF. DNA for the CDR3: TGTGCCAGCTCACCACGGCAAACGGCAGGACAGGGATATGAAAAACTGTTTTTT.

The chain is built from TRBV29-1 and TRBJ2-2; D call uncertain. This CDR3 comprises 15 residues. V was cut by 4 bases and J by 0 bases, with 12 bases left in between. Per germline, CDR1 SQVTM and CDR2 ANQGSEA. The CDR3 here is CSVAVGSANTGELFF. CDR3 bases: TGCAGCGTTGCCGTTGGCAGCGCGAACACCGGGGAGCTGTTTTTT.

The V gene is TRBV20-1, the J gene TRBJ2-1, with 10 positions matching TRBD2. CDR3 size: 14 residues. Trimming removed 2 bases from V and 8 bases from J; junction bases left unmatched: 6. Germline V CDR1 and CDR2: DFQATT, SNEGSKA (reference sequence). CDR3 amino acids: CSARRAGGMDEQFF. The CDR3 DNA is TGCAGTGCTAGAAGAGCGGGGGGGATGGATGAGCAGTTCTTC.